The rows below give T cell receptor beta chains drawn from one sample of a study of radiotherapy plus CTLA-4 blockade in lung cancer. Libraries were prepared by immunoSEQ multiplex PCR; TCRdb keeps only in-frame clonotypes and omits some of them. The table lists about 43,000 clones, roughly 64% of them singletons. The source was peripheral blood, collected from a patient treated with radiotherapy plus ipilimumab. The receptors were gathered from a human donor with non-small cell lung cancer who had a partial response to radiotherapy plus ipilimumab. CDR3s include the opening cysteine and the closing phenylalanine or tryptophan. Fields, in order: D gene, clone size, J gene, V gene, CDR3 protein, CDR3 DNA. The D gene is left open where the match is weak. Some rows have no size entry. The others give once, few or many, or a class for an expanded clone.

. . TRBJ2-3 TRBV5-1 CASSFDRMGDTQYF TGCGCCAGCAGTTTTGACAGGATGGGGGATACGCAGTATTTT
TRBD2 once TRBJ2-7 TRBV6-5 CASSPGLALEQYF TGTGCCAGCAGCCCGGGACTAGCTCTCGAGCAGTACTTC
TRBD1 . TRBJ1-2 TRBV5-1 CASSLQGRGYTF TGCGCCAGCAGCTTACAGGGGAGAGGCTACACCTTC
TRBD1 . TRBJ1-2 TRBV5-6 CASTPLDRDYGYTF TGTGCCAGCACCCCCCTCGACAGGGACTATGGCTACACCTTC
TRBD2 . TRBJ2-3 TRBV27 CASSRTSGVGTDTQYF TGTGCCAGCAGTCGAACTAGCGGGGTGGGCACAGATACGCAGTATTTT
. few TRBJ1-5 TRBV5-8 CASSLNRVGNQPQHF TGTGCCAGCAGCTTGAACAGGGTGGGGAATCAGCCCCAGCATTTT
TRBD1 . TRBJ2-5 TRBV7-9 CASSLNRGAKETQYF TGTGCCAGCAGCCTAAACAGGGGTGCGAAAGAGACCCAGTACTTC
. . TRBJ1-2 TRBV4-3 CASSQDSLEGEGYTF TGCGCCAGCAGCCAGGACTCCCTGGAGGGAGAGGGCTACACCTTC
TRBD1 . TRBJ1-2 TRBV19 CASSTRDRGYGYTF TGTGCCAGTAGTACCCGGGACAGGGGCTATGGCTACACCTTC
. few TRBJ1-2 TRBV29-1 CSVEEGGTNYGYTF TGCAGCGTTGAAGAGGGGGGTACTAACTATGGCTACACCTTC
. . TRBJ1-2 TRBV6-1 CASSLRGGSNYGYTF TGTGCCAGCAGTCTGAGGGGGGGGTCAAACTATGGCTACACCTTC
TRBD2 . TRBJ2-5 TRBV5-1 CASSLDATSGRQTQYF TGCGCCAGCAGCTTGGATGCTACTAGCGGGCGGCAGACCCAGTACTTC
. . TRBJ1-3 TRBV7-5 CARSRPQRQGFSGNTIYF TGTGCCAGAAGCCGGCCTCAGCGACAGGGGTTCTCTGGAAACACCATATATTTT
TRBD1 . TRBJ1-2 TRBV7-2 CASSESRDSYGYTF TGTGCCAGCAGCGAGTCCCGGGACAGCTATGGCTACACCTTC
TRBD1 . TRBJ2-7 TRBV6-5 CATQDRFYEQYF TGTGCCACCCAGGACAGGTTCTACGAGCAGTACTTC
. . TRBJ2-7 TRBV19 CASSSPAYEQYF TGTGCCAGTAGCTCTCCTGCCTACGAGCAGTACTTC
. . TRBJ1-6 TRBV27 CASSLRGGGNSPLHF TGTGCCAGCAGCTTAAGGGGGGGTGGTAATTCACCCCTCCACTTT
. . TRBJ1-2 TRBV5-1 CASSLDPQGGYGYTF TGCGCCAGCAGCTTGGATCCCCAGGGTGGCTATGGCTACACCTTC
TRBD2 . TRBJ2-5 TRBV9 CASSGGSGGARETQYF TGTGCCAGCAGCGGGGGGAGCGGGGGGGCCCGCGAGACCCAGTACTTC
. . TRBJ2-2 TRBV19 CASSKTGTGELFF TGTGCCAGTAGTAAAACAGGGACCGGGGAGCTGTTTTTT
TRBD2 . TRBJ2-7 TRBV6-1 CASSEAGGPTYEQYF TGTGCCAGCAGTGAAGCGGGAGGGCCGACCTACGAGCAGTACTTC
. . TRBJ2-3 TRBV6-6 CASKLRSLLDTQYF TGTGCCAGCAAGCTACGCTCACTATTAGATACGCAGTATTTT
. . TRBJ1-1 TRBV6-6 CASSYAGNTEAFF TGTGCCAGCAGTTACGCGGGGAACACTGAAGCTTTCTTT
. . TRBJ1-3 TRBV2 CASRQAGNTIYF TGTGCCAGCAGACAGGCTGGAAACACCATATATTTT
TRBD1 . TRBJ2-3 TRBV7-9 CASSLDRGSFKSSDTQYF TGTGCCAGCAGCTTAGACAGGGGATCCTTCAAAAGTTCAGATACGCAGTATTTT
TRBD2 . TRBJ2-7 TRBV28 CASSFGLAGALGSYEQYF TGTGCCAGCAGTTTTGGGCTAGCGGGAGCACTCGGGTCATACGAGCAGTACTTC
TRBD1 . TRBJ1-5 TRBV30 CAWQTGRSNQPQHF TGTGCCTGGCAGACAGGGAGAAGCAATCAGCCCCAGCATTTT
. . TRBJ2-7 TRBV16 CASSQSVDSNYEQYF TGTGCCAGCAGCCAATCCGTCGACTCCAACTACGAGCAGTACTTC
TRBD2 few TRBJ2-1 TRBV2 CASSERVAGGRREQFF TGTGCCAGCAGTGAAAGGGTAGCGGGGGGGAGACGGGAGCAGTTCTTC
. . TRBJ2-7 TRBV7-2 CASSSFYEQYF TGTGCCAGCAGCTCGTTCTACGAGCAGTACTTC
. once TRBJ1-2 TRBV5-6 CASSFGSPKGLRDYGYTF TGTGCCAGCAGCTTTGGGTCCCCTAAAGGTCTCAGGGACTATGGCTACACCTTC
TRBD1 . TRBJ2-5 TRBV7-6 CASSLGGDRQETQYF TGTGCCAGCAGCTTAGGAGGGGACAGACAAGAGACCCAGTACTTC
. . TRBJ2-5 TRBV4-3 CASSQDPHGGTQYF TGCGCCAGCAGCCAAGATCCCCATGGAGGGACCCAGTACTTC
TRBD1 . TRBJ1-4 TRBV5-5 CASSLTPGQGVEKLFF TGTGCCAGCAGCTTGACCCCCGGACAGGGTGTTGAAAAACTGTTTTTT
. . TRBJ1-2 TRBV9 CASSSRTGIGGYTF TGTGCCAGCAGCTCCCGCACAGGGATCGGTGGCTACACCTTC
. . TRBJ2-4 TRBV27 CASSSAGLAAKNIQYF TGTGCCAGCAGTTCAGCAGGCCTTGCAGCCAAAAACATTCAGTACTTC
TRBD2 . TRBJ2-5 TRBV7-9 CATAGGPYGQETQYF TGTGCCACCGCGGGAGGGCCGTATGGCCAAGAGACCCAGTACTTC
TRBD2 . TRBJ2-3 TRBV7-8 CASSLRLAGGLDTQYF TGTGCCAGCAGCTTACGTCTAGCGGGGGGGCTGGATACGCAGTATTTT
TRBD1 . TRBJ1-5 TRBV7-2 CASSLVPDRGRNQPQHF TGTGCCAGCAGCTTAGTCCCGGACAGGGGGCGTAATCAGCCCCAGCATTTT
TRBD2 . TRBJ2-1 TRBV7-3 CASSDRLAGGSYNEQFF TGTGCCAGCAGCGACCGACTAGCGGGGGGGTCATACAATGAGCAGTTCTTC
TRBD2 few TRBJ2-7 TRBV6-5 CASTAQTSGSYEQYF TGTGCCAGCACCGCCCAGACTAGCGGGAGCTACGAGCAGTACTTC
. few TRBJ2-4 TRBV27 CASSATLSGAKNIQYF TGTGCCAGCAGTGCAACCCTTAGCGGAGCCAAAAACATTCAGTACTTC
TRBD1 few TRBJ1-5 TRBV9 CASSPEGARQPQHF TGTGCCAGCAGCCCCGAGGGGGCTCGCCAGCCCCAGCATTTT
TRBD1 . TRBJ2-2 TRBV7-3 CASSLGTGERTGELFF TGTGCCAGCAGCTTAGGGACAGGGGAGAGGACCGGGGAGCTGTTTTTT
TRBD2 . TRBJ2-5 TRBV2 CASRNGGGSAETQYF TGTGCCAGCAGGAACGGCGGGGGGAGTGCGGAGACCCAGTACTTC